This TCR beta chain derives from a study of resident and recirculating memory T cells in vitiligo. Overall study: Epidermis came from shave biopsies of lesional and nonlesional sites, plus PBMCs.

Details on this clone: Its antigen is unknown.

V was clipped by 7 bases and J by 1 base, with 16 bases between them. This CDR3 comprises 15 residues. In germline, CDR1 is MNHNS, CDR2 SASEGT. Notes on the study in general: No unique dominant TCR clone was found in vitiligo lesions.

Produced via immunoSEQ multiplex PCR; TCRdb's table is partial and in-frame only. This sample has 60,000 to 80,000 clones, with just over 90% found just once. Patients' lesions had not changed for the previous 6 months. The clonotype comes from a male donor with vitiligo. The genes are TRBV6-1 and TRBJ1-2; D gene unclear. The material sequenced was blood. CDR3 coding DNA: TGTGCCAGCAAAGAGGGAAACTCTTTTAACTATGGCTACACCTTC. Translating it yields CASKEGNSFNYGYTF.